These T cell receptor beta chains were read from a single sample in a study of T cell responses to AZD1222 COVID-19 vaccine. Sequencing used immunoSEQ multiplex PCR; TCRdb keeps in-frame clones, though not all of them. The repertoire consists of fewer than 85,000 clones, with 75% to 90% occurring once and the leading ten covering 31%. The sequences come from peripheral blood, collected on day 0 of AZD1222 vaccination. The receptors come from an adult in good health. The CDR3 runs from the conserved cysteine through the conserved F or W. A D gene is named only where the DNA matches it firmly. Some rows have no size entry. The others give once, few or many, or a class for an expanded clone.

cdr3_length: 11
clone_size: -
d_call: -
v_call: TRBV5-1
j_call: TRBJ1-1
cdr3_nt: TGCGCCAGCAGCTTGGGTCCTGAAGCTTTCTTT
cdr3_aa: CASSLGPEAFF

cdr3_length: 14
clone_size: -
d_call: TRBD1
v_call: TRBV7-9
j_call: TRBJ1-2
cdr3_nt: TGTGCCAGCAGCTATGGGACAGGAGCTTATGGCTACACCTTC
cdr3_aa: CASSYGTGAYGYTF

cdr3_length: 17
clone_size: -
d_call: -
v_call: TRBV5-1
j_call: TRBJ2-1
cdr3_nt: TGCGCCAGCAGCTTGGGGCAGACCTGGTTGAGGAACAATGAGCAGTTCTTC
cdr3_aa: CASSLGQTWLRNNEQFF

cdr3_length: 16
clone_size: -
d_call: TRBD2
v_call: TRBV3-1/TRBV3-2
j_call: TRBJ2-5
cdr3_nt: TGTGCCAGCAGCCAACACGGACTAGCGGGAGTTGAGACCCAGTACTTC
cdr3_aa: CASSQHGLAGVETQYF

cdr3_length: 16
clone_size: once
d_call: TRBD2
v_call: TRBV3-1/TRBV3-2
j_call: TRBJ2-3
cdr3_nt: TGTGCCAGCAGCCAAGATCCAACTAGCGGGAGGGATACGCAGTATTTT
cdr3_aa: CASSQDPTSGRDTQYF

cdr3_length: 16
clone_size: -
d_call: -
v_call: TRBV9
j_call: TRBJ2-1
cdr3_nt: TGTGCCAGCAGCGCAGGGGGGGACTACTCCTACAATGAGCAGTTCTTC
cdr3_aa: CASSAGGDYSYNEQFF

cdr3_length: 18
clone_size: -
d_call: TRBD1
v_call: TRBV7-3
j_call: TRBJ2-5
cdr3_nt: TGTGCCAGCAGCTTAGTACCCCTGGGACAGGGGGTGCAAGAGACCCAGTACTTC
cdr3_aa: CASSLVPLGQGVQETQYF

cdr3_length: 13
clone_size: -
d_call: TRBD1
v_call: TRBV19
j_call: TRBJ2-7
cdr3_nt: TGTGCCAGTACCGCGGACAGGAGATACGAGCAGTACTTC
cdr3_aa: CASTADRRYEQYF

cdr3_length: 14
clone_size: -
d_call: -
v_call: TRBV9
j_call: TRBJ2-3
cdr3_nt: TGTGCTAGCTCGGACCAGGGAATTTCAGATACGCAGTATTTT
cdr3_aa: CASSDQGISDTQYF

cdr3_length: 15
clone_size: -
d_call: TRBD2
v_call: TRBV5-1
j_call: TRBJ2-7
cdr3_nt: TGCGCCAGCAGCTTGGGGCTAGCGGAAGGCTACGAGCAGTACTTC
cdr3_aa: CASSLGLAEGYEQYF

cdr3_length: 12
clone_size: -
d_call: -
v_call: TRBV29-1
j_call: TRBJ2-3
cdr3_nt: TGCAGCGTATTGCAGGCCCAAGATACGCAGTATTTT
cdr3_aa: CSVLQAQDTQYF